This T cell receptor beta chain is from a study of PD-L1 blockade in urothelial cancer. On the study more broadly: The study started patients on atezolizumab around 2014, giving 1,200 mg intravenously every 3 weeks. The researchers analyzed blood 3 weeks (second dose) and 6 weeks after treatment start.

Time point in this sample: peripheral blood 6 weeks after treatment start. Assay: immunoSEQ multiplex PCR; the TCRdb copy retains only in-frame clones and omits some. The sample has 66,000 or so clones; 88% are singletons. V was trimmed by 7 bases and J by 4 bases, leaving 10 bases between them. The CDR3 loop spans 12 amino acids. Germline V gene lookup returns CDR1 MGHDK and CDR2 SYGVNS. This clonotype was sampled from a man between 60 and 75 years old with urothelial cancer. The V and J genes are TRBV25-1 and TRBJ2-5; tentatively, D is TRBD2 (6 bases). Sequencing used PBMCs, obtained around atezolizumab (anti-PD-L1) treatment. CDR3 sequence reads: CASKEGLETQYF. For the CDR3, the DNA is TGTGCCAGCAAGGAGGGTTTAGAGACCCAGTACTTC.